This passage covers 8 T cell receptor beta chains from one sample sequenced in a study of CD8 T cells in ankylosing spondylitis. TCRdb redid the calling of the 5' RACE reads with MiXCR, one entry per CDR3 protein. The sample holds 200,000 to 250,000 distinct CDR3 sequences, roughly 24% seen once. Sequencing was performed on blood, either unsorted or a sorted T cell fraction (not recorded which). The receptors here all came from a male donor with ankylosing spondylitis or in good health (not recorded which).

This clonotype was recorded many times. The rearrangement links TRBV7-6 to TRBJ2-7, with TRBD2 matching over 7 bases. J gave up 4 bases and V 1 base, and 4 bases lay outside the gene matches. The CDR3 extends over 14 amino acids. CDR1 is SGHVS, CDR2 FNYEAQ, per germline. This CDR3 reads CASSLGLADYEQYF. The CDR3 nucleotides read TGTGCCAGCAGCTTAGGGCTAGCGGATTACGAGCAGTACTTC.

To note about this clonotype: This may come from a read error, since a much larger clone is one base off. The chain uses TRBV20-1 and TRBJ2-3, with 8 positions matching TRBD2. Per germline, CDR1 DFQATT and CDR2 SNEGSKA (reference sequence). Trimming cost V 4 bases and J 4 bases; bases outside gene matches: 4. CDR3 length equals 13 residues. In DNA form, the CDR3 reads TGCAGTGCTACAGCGGGAGTTGCAGATACGCAGTATTTT. Its translation: CSATAGVADTQYF.

This clonotype was detected ten times or more. This chain links TRBV15 with TRBJ1-5; the D gene is possibly TRBD1 (6 bases). This CDR3 is built from 19 residues. Trimming took off 2 bases at V and 5 bases at J, with 25 bases between the two ends. CDR1 is LNHNV and CDR2 is YYDKDF in the germline V gene (reference sequence). The CDR3 is CATSRPVPGHAPGDQPQHF. Here the CDR3 DNA reads TGTGCCACCAGCAGACCAGTCCCGGGACATGCTCCGGGGGATCAGCCCCAGCATTTT.

This clonotype turned up a few times. The rearrangement links TRBV20-1 to TRBJ1-2; D might be TRBD1 (5 bases). The CDR3 is made up of 15 amino acids. The germline gives CDR1 DFQATT, CDR2 SNEGSKA (reference sequence). Trimming shortened V by 5 bases and J by 0 bases, and 16 bases separated the two germline ends. In DNA form, the CDR3 reads TGCAGTGCTCGGGAGAGGACACAAGCTAACTATGGCTACACCTTC. The encoded protein is CSARERTQANYGYTF.

This clonotype was seen ten or more times. V gene TRBV7-8 combines with J gene TRBJ2-3; possible D gene TRBD2, 5 bases. Per germline, CDR1 SGHVS and CDR2 FQNEAQ. Between the trimmed V and J ends, which lost 2 bases and 1 base, there was a span of 7 bases. CDR3 length equals 14 residues. Here the CDR3 reads CASSLIGGTDTQYF. CDR3 sequence (DNA): TGTGCCAGCAGCTTAATCGGGGGCACAGATACGCAGTATTTT.

The genes are TRBV4-1 and TRBJ1-2, with 7 bases matching TRBD1. Unmatched junction bases numbered 12, after V lost 0 bases and J lost 8 bases. Germline V gene lookup returns CDR1 MGHRA and CDR2 YSYEKL. The CDR3 has 16 amino acids. CDR3 region: CASSQDSGGSVLGYTF. As DNA, the CDR3 is TGCGCCAGCAGCCAAGATTCAGGGGGTTCTGTGCTGGGCTACACCTTC.

This chain links TRBV12-3 or TRBV12-4 with TRBJ2-7; 11 positions agree with TRBD1. After removal of 6 bases from V and 5 bases from J, the junction contained 9 bases not matched to a gene. The CDR3 runs to 15 residues. CDR3 in amino acids: CASRRTGGALHEQYF. CDR3 coding DNA: TGTGCCAGCAGGCGGACAGGGGGCGCTTTGCACGAGCAGTACTTC.

In its sample, this clonotype was seen a few times. The gene calls are TRBV20-1 and TRBJ2-5; D ambiguous. Trimming removed 6 bases at V and 1 base at J, with 18 bases between. The CDR3 spans 15 residues. Germline V gene sequence: CDR1 DFQATT, CDR2 SNEGSKA (reference sequence). For the CDR3, the DNA is TGCAGTGCCAAACCCCGGGCGCACATCCAAGAGACCCAGTACTTC. Protein product: CSAKPRAHIQETQYF.